The entry below describes one T cell receptor (beta chain). As yet, its antigen is unknown. This record belongs to a study of lymphopenia after photon versus proton radiotherapy. Findings and caveats of the study: A bigger post-nadir fall in TCR diversity correlated inversely with survival time in deceased patients. Photon-treated patients lost naive T cells and TCR diversity; proton-treated stayed stable. Survival link was tested only in deceased patients; proton benefit remains a possibility.

Clones were sequenced by immunoSEQ multiplex PCR, and TCRdb holds only the in-frame ones, with some missing. The sample lists around 20,000 clones; just over 90% were seen once. The CDR3 length is 15 residues. Germline CDR1 is LNHDA and CDR2 is SQIVND (reference sequence). The V and J ends lost 5 bases and 3 bases, in that order; junction bases with no gene match: 9. Sequencing used peripheral blood, obtained from a patient treated with photon-based radiotherapy. The clonotype was recovered from a man between 60 and 70 years old with pancreatic cancer. J is TRBJ1-2 and V is TRBV19, with 7 bases identical to TRBD1. The CDR3 region is CASSSTGADDYGYTF. In DNA form, the CDR3 reads TGTGCCAGTAGTTCTACAGGGGCTGATGACTATGGCTACACCTTC.